These T cell receptor beta chains were read from a single sample in a study of blood T cell repertoires in COVID-19. Repertoires were generated with immunoSEQ multiplex PCR, while TCRdb's copy carries only in-frame clones and drops some. The repertoire has approximately 200,000 clones, 94% of them found once; the top ten carry about 0.76%. Input material: peripheral blood. These receptors came from a man younger than 40 with COVID-19, enrolled during active disease. The CDR3 runs from the conserved cysteine through the conserved F or W. The order of the fields is J gene, clone size, D gene, V gene, CDR3 protein, CDR3 DNA. A D gene is named only where the DNA matches it firmly. The size of a clone is reported for some rows only, either as once, few or many, or as a class for expanded clones.

J: TRBJ2-5; size: once; D: TRBD2; V: TRBV9; CDR3: CASSVGLAGGQETQYF; DNA: TGTGCCAGCAGCGTAGGTTTAGCGGGGGGGCAGGAGACCCAGTACTTC
J: TRBJ1-1; size: -; D: -; V: TRBV10-3; CDR3: CAIQGREGDTEAFF; DNA: TGTGCCATACAGGGTAGGGAAGGAGACACTGAAGCTTTCTTT
J: TRBJ2-5; size: -; D: TRBD1; V: TRBV7-9; CDR3: CASSLRDRGSSEETQYF; DNA: TGTGCCAGCAGCCTGCGGGACAGGGGGTCAAGTGAGGAGACCCAGTACTTC
J: TRBJ2-7; size: -; D: -; V: TRBV9; CDR3: CASSGQGNEQYF; DNA: TGTGCCAGCAGCGGTCAGGGTAACGAGCAGTACTTC
J: TRBJ1-2; size: -; D: TRBD1; V: TRBV27; CDR3: CASSPRQGAFYGYTF; DNA: TGTGCCAGCAGTCCACGACAGGGGGCCTTCTATGGCTACACCTTC
J: TRBJ1-2; size: -; D: -; V: TRBV27; CDR3: CASRGGTYGYTF; DNA: TGTGCCAGCCGTGGGGGGACGTATGGCTACACCTTC
J: TRBJ1-3; size: -; D: -; V: TRBV6-5; CDR3: CASTRTAESGNTIYF; DNA: TGTGCCAGCACCCGCACAGCGGAATCTGGAAACACCATATATTTT
J: TRBJ1-1; size: -; D: -; V: TRBV5-6; CDR3: CASSLDGGEGAFF; DNA: TGTGCCAGCAGCTTGGACGGAGGTGAAGGAGCTTTCTTT
J: TRBJ1-2; size: -; D: -; V: TRBV7-9; CDR3: CASSFAGNIYGYTF; DNA: TGTGCCAGCAGCTTTGCAGGGAATATTTATGGCTACACCTTC
J: TRBJ2-3; size: -; D: TRBD1; V: TRBV7-9; CDR3: CASSITGGIGDTQYF; DNA: TGTGCCAGCAGCATAACAGGGGGAATTGGAGATACGCAGTATTTT
J: TRBJ1-3; size: once; D: TRBD1; V: TRBV7-9; CDR3: CASSPNRGLSGNTIYF; DNA: TGTGCCAGCAGCCCAAACAGGGGGCTGTCTGGAAACACCATATATTTT
J: TRBJ2-3; size: -; D: TRBD1; V: TRBV9; CDR3: CASSRDRGLDTQYF; DNA: TGTGCCAGCAGCAGGGACAGGGGGTTGGATACGCAGTATTTT
J: TRBJ2-3; size: -; D: -; V: TRBV6-6; CDR3: CASSKGRTGSTDTQYF; DNA: TGTGCCAGCAGTAAGGGGAGGACGGGAAGCACAGATACGCAGTATTTT
J: TRBJ1-6; size: -; D: TRBD1; V: TRBV5-3; CDR3: CARRGTGKKNSPLHF; DNA: TGTGCCAGAAGAGGGACAGGAAAGAAGAATTCACCCCTCCACTTT
J: TRBJ2-7; size: -; D: -; V: TRBV10-2; CDR3: CASSVSRGSSYEQYF; DNA: TGCGCCAGCAGTGTATCTCGGGGGTCCTCCTACGAGCAGTACTTC
J: TRBJ1-4; size: -; D: TRBD1; V: TRBV4-1; CDR3: CASSQARDRRSEKLFF; DNA: TGCGCCAGCAGCCAAGCCCGGGACAGGAGGTCGGAAAAACTGTTTTTT
J: TRBJ1-3; size: -; D: -; V: TRBV18; CDR3: CASSPPQFSGNTIYF; DNA: TGTGCCAGCTCACCACCGCAGTTCTCTGGAAACACCATATATTTT
J: TRBJ2-3; size: -; D: TRBD2; V: TRBV3-1/TRBV3-2; CDR3: CASSPRTSGGLYTQYF; DNA: TGTGCCAGCAGCCCCAGGACTAGCGGGGGCCTATATACGCAGTATTTT
J: TRBJ2-2; size: -; D: -; V: TRBV9; CDR3: CASTKTTNTGELFF; DNA: TGTGCCAGCACGAAGACAACGAACACCGGGGAGCTGTTTTTT
J: TRBJ1-1; size: -; D: -; V: TRBV5-1; CDR3: CASSLSDMAPNTEAFF; DNA: TGCGCCAGCAGCTTGAGTGATATGGCACCGAACACTGAAGCTTTCTTT
J: TRBJ2-5; size: -; D: -; V: TRBV25-1; CDR3: CASSPPFIGETQYF; DNA: TGTGCCAGCAGTCCACCGTTTATCGGGGAGACCCAGTACTTC
J: TRBJ1-6; size: -; D: TRBD1; V: TRBV19; CDR3: CASEDRGDNSPLHF; DNA: TGTGCCAGCGAGGACAGGGGAGATAATTCACCCCTCCACTTT
J: TRBJ1-2; size: -; D: TRBD1; V: TRBV30; CDR3: CAWDQGESGYTF; DNA: TGTGCCTGGGATCAGGGGGAGAGTGGCTACACCTTC
J: TRBJ2-7; size: -; D: TRBD1; V: TRBV11-3; CDR3: CASSFGTGSSYEQYF; DNA: TGTGCCAGCAGCTTTGGGACAGGTAGCTCCTACGAGCAGTACTTC
J: TRBJ2-7; size: -; D: -; V: TRBV4-1; CDR3: CASSLSPAGAPIGYEQYF; DNA: TGCGCCAGCAGCCTTTCTCCCGCGGGGGCCCCTATTGGCTACGAGCAGTACTTC
J: TRBJ2-2; size: once; D: TRBD2; V: TRBV9; CDR3: CASSAPGGANAGELFF; DNA: TGTGCCAGCAGCGCACCCGGGGGGGCGAATGCCGGGGAGCTGTTTTTT
J: TRBJ1-1; size: -; D: TRBD1; V: TRBV27; CDR3: CASSKTDRGNTEAFF; DNA: TGTGCCAGCAGTAAAACGGACAGGGGGAACACTGAAGCTTTCTTT
J: TRBJ1-6; size: -; D: TRBD1; V: TRBV19; CDR3: CASSPLGQGVSSPLHF; DNA: TGTGCCAGTAGTCCCCTGGGACAGGGTGTATCTTCACCCCTCCACTTT
J: TRBJ1-2; size: -; D: TRBD1; V: TRBV3-1/TRBV3-2; CDR3: CASSPRRDRVYGYTF; DNA: TGTGCCAGCAGCCCCCGCCGGGACAGAGTTTATGGCTACACCTTC
J: TRBJ1-2; size: -; D: -; V: TRBV3-1/TRBV3-2; CDR3: CASSQDNGGRGYTF; DNA: TGTGCCAGCAGCCAAGATAATGGAGGGCGAGGCTACACCTTC